This T cell receptor (beta chain) was recorded in a study of T-cell reconstitution after alpha-beta-depleted transplantation in children. TCRbeta library preparation incorporated unique molecular identifiers. TCRdb itself ran the PCR reads through MiXCR, one entry per CDR3 protein. The sample has about 510,000 distinct CDR3 sequences, about 10% seen once; the top ten hold 14%. This clonotype was seen ten or more times. Antigen: not known. Germline loops: CDR1 MDHEN, CDR2 SYDVKM. The CDR3 sequence is 15 residues long. V was pared by 2 bases and J by 4 bases, with 12 bases between. General study results and limits: Where some patients showed high TCRbeta diversity at day 60, it came from recipient T cells and thymic progenitors that had survived.

Sequenced material: PBMCs, mostly from graft donor cells, taken 180 days after TCRalphabeta/CD19-depleted stem cell transplant. The chain couples TRBV28 to TRBJ2-1, with D possibly TRBD1 on 6 matching bases. The receptor comes from a female patient aged 2-9 years who had a stem cell transplant for aplastic anemia, so the T cells may come from the graft donor. CDR3 loop: CASSLGGQNYNEQFF. The CDR3 DNA reads as TGTGCCAGCAGTTTAGGTGGACAGAATTACAATGAGCAGTTCTTC.